A selection of T cell receptor beta chains follows, all from one sample in a study of cytomegalovirus exposure and HLA in healthy donors. The assay was immunoSEQ multiplex PCR, and TCRdb's table has in-frame clones only and misses some. The sample consists of some 95,000 clones, under 85% of them appearing once. Sequenced: PBMCs. The origin of the receptors is a man aged 45-65 years in good health and CMV-seropositive. CDR3s include the opening cysteine and the closing phenylalanine or tryptophan. A D gene is named only where the DNA matches it firmly. Size values are once, few and many counts, or a class for expanded clones, and some rows have none.

few | TRBJ1-5 | TRBD1 | 15 | TRBV19 | TGTGCCAGTAATTCGCCCGGGACAGGGGGTCAGCCCCAGCATTTT | CASNSPGTGGQPQHF
few | TRBJ2-1 | . | 13 | TRBV5-1 | TGCGCCAGCAGCGGGGCCCCGGGCCCGAACCACTTCTTC | CASSGAPGPNHFF
. | TRBJ1-3 | . | 13 | TRBV27 | TGTGCCAGCAGTTTTCGCTCTGGAAACACCATATATTTT | CASSFRSGNTIYF
. | TRBJ2-7 | TRBD1 | 15 | TRBV10-3 | TGTGCCATCAGGGGGGACAGGCCAGCTTCCTACGAGCAGTACTTC | CAIRGDRPASYEQYF
. | TRBJ1-2 | TRBD1 | 16 | TRBV30 | TGTGCCTGGAGTGAACACCGGGACAGGGTGGGCAATGGCTACACCTTC | CAWSEHRDRVGNGYTF
. | TRBJ1-2 | TRBD1 | 12 | TRBV6-5 | TGTGCCAGCAGTTCGACAGGGGGCGGCTACACCTTC | CASSSTGGGYTF
. | TRBJ1-1 | . | 14 | TRBV5-6 | TGTGCCAGCAGCCTAGGGACTAGTGGCACTGAAGCTTTCTTT | CASSLGTSGTEAFF
once | TRBJ2-7 | . | 12 | TRBV10-3 | TGTGCCATCTATGAACCGGGTTACGAGCAGTACTTC | CAIYEPGYEQYF
. | TRBJ1-1 | . | 11 | TRBV20-1 | TGCAGTGTTCGTGTGGGGCCTGAAGCTTTCTTT | CSVRVGPEAFF
. | TRBJ2-7 | TRBD1 | 15 | TRBV4-3 | TGCGCCAGCAGCCAAGGGACAGGGGAAAGCTACGAGCAGTACTTC | CASSQGTGESYEQYF
. | TRBJ2-1 | . | 15 | TRBV19 | TGTGCCAGTAGCAATATAGCCGACCCCACAAATGAGCAGTTCTTC | CASSNIADPTNEQFF
once | TRBJ2-7 | TRBD1 | 15 | TRBV6-5 | TGTGCCAGCAGTCAGCGTGGACAGGGGATCCACGAGCAGTACTTC | CASSQRGQGIHEQYF
. | TRBJ2-2 | TRBD2 | 17 | TRBV28 | TGTGCCAGCAGGCTACCGACTAGCGGGGGGGTATCCGGGGAGCTGTTTTTT | CASRLPTSGGVSGELFF
. | TRBJ1-6 | TRBD1 | 14 | TRBV30 | TGTGCCTGCTCCGGGACAGGGAGGAATTCACCCCTCAACTTT | CACSGTGRNSPLNF
. | TRBJ1-2 | . | 14 | TRBV14 | TGTGCCAGCAGCCAAGCCGACAAGCTCTATGGCTACACCTTC | CASSQADKLYGYTF
few | TRBJ1-1 | TRBD1 | 14 | TRBV7-3 | TGTGCCAGCAGCTTACAGGGGGCAAGCACTGAAGCTTTCTTT | CASSLQGASTEAFF